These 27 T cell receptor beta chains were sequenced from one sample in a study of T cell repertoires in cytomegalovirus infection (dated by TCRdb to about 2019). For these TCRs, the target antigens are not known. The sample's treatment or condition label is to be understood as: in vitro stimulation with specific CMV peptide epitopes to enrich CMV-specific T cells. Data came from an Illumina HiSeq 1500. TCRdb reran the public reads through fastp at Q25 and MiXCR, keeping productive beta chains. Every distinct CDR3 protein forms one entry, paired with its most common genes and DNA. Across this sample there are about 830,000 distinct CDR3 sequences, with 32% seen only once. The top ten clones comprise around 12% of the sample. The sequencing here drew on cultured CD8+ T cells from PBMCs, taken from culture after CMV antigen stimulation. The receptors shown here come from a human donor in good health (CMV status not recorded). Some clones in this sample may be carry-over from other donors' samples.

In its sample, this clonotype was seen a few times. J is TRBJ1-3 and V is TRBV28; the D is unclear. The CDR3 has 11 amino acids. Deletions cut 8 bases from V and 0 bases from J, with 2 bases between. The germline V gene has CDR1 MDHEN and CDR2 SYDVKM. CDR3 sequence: CASYSGNTIYF. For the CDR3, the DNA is TGTGCCAGCTACTCTGGAAACACCATATATTTT.

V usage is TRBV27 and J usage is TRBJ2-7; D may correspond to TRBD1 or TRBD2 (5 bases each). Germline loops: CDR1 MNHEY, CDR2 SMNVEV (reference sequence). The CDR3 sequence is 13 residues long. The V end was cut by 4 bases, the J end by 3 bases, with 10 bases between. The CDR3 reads CASSSGAFYEQYF. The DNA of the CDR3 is TGTGCCAGCAGTTCCGGGGCCTTCTACGAGCAGTACTTC.

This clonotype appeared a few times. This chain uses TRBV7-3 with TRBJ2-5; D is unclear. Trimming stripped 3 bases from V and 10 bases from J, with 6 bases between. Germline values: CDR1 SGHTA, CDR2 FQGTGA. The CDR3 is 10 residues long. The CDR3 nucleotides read TGTGCCAGCAGCTTGGTTGACCAGTACTTC. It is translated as CASSLVDQYF. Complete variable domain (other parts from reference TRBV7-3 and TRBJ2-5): GAGVSQTPSNKVTEKGKYVELRCDPISGHTALYWYRQSLGQGPEFLIYFQGTGAADDSGLPNDRFFAVRPEGSVSTLKIQRTERGDSAVYLCASSLVDQYFGPGTRLLVL.

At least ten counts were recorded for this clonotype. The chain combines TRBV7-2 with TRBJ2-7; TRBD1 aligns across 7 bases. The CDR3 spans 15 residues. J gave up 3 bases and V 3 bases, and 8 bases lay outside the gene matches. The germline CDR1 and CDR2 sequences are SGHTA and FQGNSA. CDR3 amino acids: CASSFRGQNLYEQYF. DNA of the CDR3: TGTGCCAGCAGCTTCCGGGGACAGAACCTCTACGAGCAGTACTTC. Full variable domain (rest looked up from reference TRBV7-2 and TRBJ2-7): GAGVSQSPSNKVTEKGKDVELRCDPISGHTALYWYRQSLGQGLEFLIYFQGNSAPDKSGLPSDRFSAERTGGSVSTLTIQRTQQEDSAVYLCASSFRGQNLYEQYFGPGTRLTVT.

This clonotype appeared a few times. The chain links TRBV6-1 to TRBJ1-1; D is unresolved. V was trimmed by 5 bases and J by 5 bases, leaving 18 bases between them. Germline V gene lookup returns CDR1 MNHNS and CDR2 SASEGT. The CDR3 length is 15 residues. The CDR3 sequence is CASSSRILGKTEAFF. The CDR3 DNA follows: TGTGCCAGCAGTTCTCGTATTCTGGGGAAGACTGAAGCTTTCTTT.

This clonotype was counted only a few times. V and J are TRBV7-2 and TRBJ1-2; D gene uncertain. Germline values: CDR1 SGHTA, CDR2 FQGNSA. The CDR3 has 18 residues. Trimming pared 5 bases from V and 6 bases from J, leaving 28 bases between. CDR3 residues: CASSEIWTESLLRDGYTF. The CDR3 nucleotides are TGTGCCAGCAGCGAGATATGGACTGAATCCCTCTTGAGGGATGGCTACACCTTC.

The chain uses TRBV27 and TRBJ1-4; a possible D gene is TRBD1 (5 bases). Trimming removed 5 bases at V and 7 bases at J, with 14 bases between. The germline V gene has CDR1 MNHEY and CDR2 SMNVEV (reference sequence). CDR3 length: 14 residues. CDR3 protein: CASSRYRLGEKLFF. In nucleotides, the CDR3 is TGTGCCAGCAGTAGATACAGGCTGGGTGAAAAACTGTTTTTT.

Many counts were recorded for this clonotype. The CDR3 spells CASSPFADTQYF. The CDR3 coding sequence is TGTGCCAGCAGTCCCTTCGCAGATACGCAGTATTTT. This chain links TRBV28 with TRBJ2-3; no clear D gene. Germline CDR1 reads MDHEN; CDR2 reads SYDVKM. The CDR3 is made up of 12 amino acids. The V gene lost 5 bases and the J gene lost 4 bases, with 7 bases spanning the gap. Supplemented by reference TRBV28 and TRBJ2-3, the full variable domain reads DVKVTQSSRYLVKRTGEKVFLECVQDMDHENMFWYRQDPGLGLRLIYFSYDVKMKEKGDIPEGYSVSREKKERFSLILESASTNQTSMYLCASSPFADTQYFGPGTRLTVL.

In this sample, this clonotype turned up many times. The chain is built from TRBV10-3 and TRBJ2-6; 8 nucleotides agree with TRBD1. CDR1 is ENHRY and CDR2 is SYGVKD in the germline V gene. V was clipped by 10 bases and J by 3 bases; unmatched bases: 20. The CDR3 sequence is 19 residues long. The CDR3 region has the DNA TGTGCCACCGCAGCTGAATACAAGGACAGGGCAGGTGGGGCCAACGTCCTGACTTTC. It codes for CATAAEYKDRAGGANVLTF.

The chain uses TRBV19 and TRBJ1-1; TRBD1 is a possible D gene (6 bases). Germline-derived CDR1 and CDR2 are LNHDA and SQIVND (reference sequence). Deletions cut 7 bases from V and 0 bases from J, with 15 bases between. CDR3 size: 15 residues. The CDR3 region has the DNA TGTGCCAGTATCCCAGGGGTTGGGCTGAACACTGAAGCTTTCTTT. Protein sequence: CASIPGVGLNTEAFF.

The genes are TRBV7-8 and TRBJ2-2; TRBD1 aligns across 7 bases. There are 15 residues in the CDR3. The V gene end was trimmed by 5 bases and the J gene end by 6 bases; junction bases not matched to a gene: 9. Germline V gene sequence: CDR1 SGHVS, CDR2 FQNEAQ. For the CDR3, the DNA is TGTGCCAGCAGCCCTCGTAGAGGGGGCTCCGGGGAGCTGTTTTTT. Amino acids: CASSPRRGGSGELFF.

The CDR3 region is CASRKQGDSNTGELFF. The DNA of the CDR3 is TGTGCCAGCAGGAAACAGGGTGATTCGAACACCGGGGAGCTGTTTTTT. The chain recombines TRBV7-4 with TRBJ2-2; D might be TRBD1 (6 bases). V was trimmed by 6 bases and J by 0 bases, leaving 14 bases between them. Germline V CDR1 and CDR2: SGHVT, SQSDAQ. The CDR3 spans 16 residues.

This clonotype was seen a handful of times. The CDR3 sequence is CAISESGGTGFHYGYTF. The CDR3 nucleotides read TGTGCCATCAGTGAGTCGGGTGGGACAGGCTTCCACTATGGCTACACCTTC. The chain uses TRBV10-3 and TRBJ1-2, with 8 bases that match TRBD1. V was pared by 0 bases and J by 3 bases, with 9 bases of the junction left unmatched. Germline V gene sequence: CDR1 ENHRY, CDR2 SYGVKD. This CDR3 spans 17 amino acids.

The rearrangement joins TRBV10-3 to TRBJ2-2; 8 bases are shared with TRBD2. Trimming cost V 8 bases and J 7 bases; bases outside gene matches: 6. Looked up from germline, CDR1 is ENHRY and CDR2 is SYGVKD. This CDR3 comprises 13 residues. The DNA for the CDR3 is TGTGCCATCCGGACTAGCAAGGACGGGGAGCTGTTTTTT. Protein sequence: CAIRTSKDGELFF.

The CDR3 region has the DNA TGTGCCAGCAGTTTCTTCGGAGATACGCAGTATTTT. Its translation is CASSFFGDTQYF. The V and J genes are TRBV27 and TRBJ2-3; D ambiguous. Germline lookup yields CDR1 MNHEY and CDR2 SMNVEV (reference sequence). The V end lost 3 bases, the J end lost 5 bases, and 6 bases lay between the germline ends. CDR3 length: 12 amino acids.

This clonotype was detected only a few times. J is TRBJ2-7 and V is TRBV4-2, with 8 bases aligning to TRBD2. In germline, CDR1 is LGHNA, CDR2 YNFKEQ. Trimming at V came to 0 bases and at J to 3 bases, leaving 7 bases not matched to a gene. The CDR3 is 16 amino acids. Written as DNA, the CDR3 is TGTGCCAGCAGCCAAGAGAATAGCGGGGTTTACTACGAGCAGTACTTC. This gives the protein CASSQENSGVYYEQYF.

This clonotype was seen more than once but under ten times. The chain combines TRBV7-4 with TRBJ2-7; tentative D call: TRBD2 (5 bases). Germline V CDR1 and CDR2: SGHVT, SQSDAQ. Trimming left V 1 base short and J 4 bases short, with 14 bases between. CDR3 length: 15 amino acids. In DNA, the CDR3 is TGTGCCAGCAGCTTAGGAGGGTTGGGTTTGTACGAGCAGTACGTC. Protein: CASSLGGLGLYEQYV.

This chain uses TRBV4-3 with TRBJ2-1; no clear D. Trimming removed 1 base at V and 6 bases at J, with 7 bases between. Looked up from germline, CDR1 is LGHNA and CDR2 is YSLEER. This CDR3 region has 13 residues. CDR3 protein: CASSQGEVNEQFF. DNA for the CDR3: TGCGCCAGCAGCCAAGGCGAGGTCAATGAGCAGTTCTTC.

CDR3: CASSPPTGVNSGANVLTF. CDR3 DNA: TGTGCCAGCAGCCCTCCCACAGGGGTGAACTCTGGGGCCAACGTCCTGACTTTC. The chain recombines TRBV5-5 with TRBJ2-6; TRBD1 agrees at 7 bases. The CDR3 has 18 amino acids. After removal of 4 bases from V and 0 bases from J, the junction contained 10 bases not matched to a gene. Germline V gene lookup returns CDR1 SGHKS and CDR2 YYEKEE (reference sequence).

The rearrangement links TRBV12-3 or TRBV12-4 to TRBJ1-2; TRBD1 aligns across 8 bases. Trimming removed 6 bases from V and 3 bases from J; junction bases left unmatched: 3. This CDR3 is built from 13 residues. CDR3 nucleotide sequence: TGTGCCAGCAGAACAGGGGGGTACTATGGCTACACCTTC. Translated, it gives CASRTGGYYGYTF.

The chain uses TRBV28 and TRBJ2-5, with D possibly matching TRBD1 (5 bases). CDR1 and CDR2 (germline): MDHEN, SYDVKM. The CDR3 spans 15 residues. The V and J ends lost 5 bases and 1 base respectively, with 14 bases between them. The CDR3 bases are TGTGCCAGCAGTACCTTGGACATAACCCAAGAGACCCAGTACTTC. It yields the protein CASSTLDITQETQYF.

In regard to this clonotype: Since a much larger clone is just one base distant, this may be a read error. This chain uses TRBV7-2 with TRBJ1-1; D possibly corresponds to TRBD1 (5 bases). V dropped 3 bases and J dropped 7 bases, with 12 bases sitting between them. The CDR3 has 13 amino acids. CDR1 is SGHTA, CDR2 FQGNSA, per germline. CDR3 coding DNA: TGTGCCAGCAGCTTTCAGGGATACAATGAAGCTTTCTTT. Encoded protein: CASSFQGYNEAFF.

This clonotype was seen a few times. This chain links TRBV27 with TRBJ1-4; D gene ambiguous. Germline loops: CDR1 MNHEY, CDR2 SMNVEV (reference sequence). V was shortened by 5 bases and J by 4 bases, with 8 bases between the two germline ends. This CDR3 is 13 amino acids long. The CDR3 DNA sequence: TGTGCCAGCAGTCCATCGGTTAATGAAAAACTGTTTTTT. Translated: CASSPSVNEKLFF.

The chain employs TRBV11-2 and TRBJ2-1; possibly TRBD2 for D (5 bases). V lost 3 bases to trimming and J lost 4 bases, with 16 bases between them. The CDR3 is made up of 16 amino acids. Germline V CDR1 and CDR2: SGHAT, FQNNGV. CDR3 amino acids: CASSLRRARGYNEQFF. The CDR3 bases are TGTGCCAGCAGCTTGAGACGGGCCCGAGGGTACAATGAGCAGTTCTTC.

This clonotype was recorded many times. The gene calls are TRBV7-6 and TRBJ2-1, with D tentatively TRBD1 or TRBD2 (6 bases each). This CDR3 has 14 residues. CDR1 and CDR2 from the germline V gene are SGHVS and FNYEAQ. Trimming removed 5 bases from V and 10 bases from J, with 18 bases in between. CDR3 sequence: CASSPAGGKFEQFF. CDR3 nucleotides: TGTGCCAGCAGCCCCGCCGGGGGCAAATTCGAGCAGTTCTTC.

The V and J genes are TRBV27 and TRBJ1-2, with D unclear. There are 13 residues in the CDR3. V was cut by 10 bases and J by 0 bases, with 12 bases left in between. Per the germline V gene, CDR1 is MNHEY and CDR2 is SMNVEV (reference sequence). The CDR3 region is CAIAPKANYGYTF. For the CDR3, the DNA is TGTGCCATCGCTCCGAAAGCTAACTATGGCTACACCTTC.

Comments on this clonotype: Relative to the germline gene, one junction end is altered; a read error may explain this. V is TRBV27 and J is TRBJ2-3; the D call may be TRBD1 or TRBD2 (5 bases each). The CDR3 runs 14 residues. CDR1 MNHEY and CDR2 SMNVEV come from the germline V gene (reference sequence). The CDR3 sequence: CTSSFPGPGYTQYF. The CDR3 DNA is TGTACCAGCAGTTTTCCGGGGCCAGGGTATACGCAGTATTTT.